These 17 T cell receptor beta chains came from one sample sequenced in a study of T cells after yellow fever vaccination. MiXCR, run by TCRdb on the 5' RACE reads, gives a single entry per CDR3 protein. Here the sample spans 450,000 to 550,000 distinct CDR3 sequences, roughly a fifth being singletons. Specimen: PBMCs, collected roughly 20 days after the first yellow fever vaccination. The receptor source for this set is a man in his late teens or twenties who received the YFV17D yellow fever vaccine.

Only a few counts were recorded for this clonotype. This chain links TRBV19 with TRBJ2-7; D possibly corresponds to TRBD2 (6 bases). V dropped 7 bases and J dropped 2 bases, with 12 bases sitting between them. Germline lookup yields CDR1 LNHDA and CDR2 SQIVND (reference sequence). The CDR3 is 13 amino acids. CDR3 residues: CASTRGAAYEQYF. The DNA for the CDR3 is TGTGCCAGTACGCGGGGAGCCGCCTACGAGCAGTACTTC.

This clonotype was counted only a few times. CDR3 DNA: TGTGCCAGCAGCTTAGACCCGGGGGGGCGCTACAATGAGCAGTTCTTC. This encodes CASSLDPGGRYNEQFF. The chain is built from TRBV13 and TRBJ2-1, with 8 positions matching TRBD2. Per germline, CDR1 PRHDT and CDR2 FYEKMQ (reference sequence). V trimming: 1 base; J trimming: 3 bases; junction bases outside the gene matches: 5. CDR3 size: 16 residues.

This clonotype has a handful of counts. The chain has TRBV6-1 and TRBJ1-5; D is undetermined. Trimming stripped 7 bases from V and 1 base from J, with 5 bases between. This CDR3 region has 12 residues. The germline V gene encodes CDR1 MNHNS and CDR2 SASEGT. This CDR3 is CASNGSNQPQHF. CDR3 nucleotide sequence: TGTGCCAGCAACGGGAGCAATCAGCCCCAGCATTTT.

This chain uses TRBV4-3 with TRBJ1-5, with TRBD1 as a possible D gene (5 bases). The germline V and J ends were trimmed by 0 bases and 7 bases, with 13 bases remaining between them. Germline-derived CDR1 and CDR2 are LGHNA and YSLEER. This CDR3 has 15 residues. The CDR3 here is CASSQEIGAFQPQHF. In DNA form, the CDR3 reads TGCGCCAGCAGCCAAGAAATCGGGGCATTCCAGCCCCAGCATTTT.

This clonotype was recorded a few times. The V gene is TRBV11-1, the J gene TRBJ2-1; 10 positions match TRBD1. This CDR3 contains 18 residues. J lost 0 bases, V lost 4 bases, and 9 bases had no gene match. Germline CDR1 reads SGHAT; CDR2 reads FQDESV (reference sequence). CDR3 amino acids: CASSSHETGGSSYNEQFF. The CDR3 DNA follows: TGTGCCAGCAGCTCGCATGAGACAGGGGGCAGCTCCTACAATGAGCAGTTCTTC.

This clonotype was counted only a few times. V is TRBV4-3 and J is TRBJ2-7, with 7 nucleotides matching TRBD2. Germline CDR1 reads LGHNA; CDR2 reads YSLEER. V lost 3 bases, J lost 7 bases, and 12 bases stayed unmatched. The CDR3 contains 15 residues. The CDR3 bases are TGCGCCAGCAGCCACGGGGTGGCAGGGAGGGGTGAGCAGTACTTC. It is translated as CASSHGVAGRGEQYF.

J is TRBJ2-2 and V is TRBV3-1; D is possibly TRBD1 (6 bases). The V end was cut by 4 bases, the J end by 7 bases, with 16 bases between. CDR3 length: 15 amino acids. CDR1 and CDR2 from the germline V gene are LGHDT and YNNKEL (reference sequence). CDR3 in DNA: TGTGCCAGCAGCCCCGCTAAAGGGGGTATCGGGGAGCTGTTTTTT. Its protein is CASSPAKGGIGELFF.

There are a few counts of this clonotype. The chain recombines TRBV15 with TRBJ1-2; TRBD1 is a possible D gene (6 bases). Trimming stripped 8 bases from V and 8 bases from J, with 18 bases between. There are 13 residues in the CDR3. The germline CDR1 and CDR2 sequences are LNHNV and YYDKDF (reference sequence). The CDR3 here is CATSPGHLRGYTF. The CDR3 DNA reads TGTGCCACCTCCCCGGGACACCTGAGGGGCTACACCTTC.

The gene calls are TRBV7-9 and TRBJ1-5, with a weak D call TRBD1 (6 bases). Germline CDR1 reads SEHNR; CDR2 reads FQNEAQ (reference sequence). The CDR3 is 12 residues long. The germline V and J ends were trimmed by 4 bases and 6 bases, with 7 bases remaining between them. The CDR3 region has the DNA TGTGCCAGCAGCTCAGGGGTTCAGCCCCAGCATTTT. As protein: CASSSGVQPQHF.

This clonotype was seen only a few times. The rearrangement joins TRBV19 to TRBJ2-1; 9 bases are shared with TRBD1. V was clipped by 7 bases and J by 6 bases; unmatched bases: 10. The V gene's germline CDR1 is LNHDA and CDR2 SQIVND (reference sequence). The CDR3 has 15 amino acids. CDR3 amino acids: CASTSGTGWSNEQFF. CDR3 DNA sequence: TGTGCCAGTACTTCCGGGACAGGGTGGTCCAATGAGCAGTTCTTC.

The chain joins TRBV4-3 to TRBJ2-3, with D possibly matching TRBD2 (6 bases). The germline V and J ends were trimmed by 3 bases and 0 bases, with 16 bases remaining between them. The V gene's germline CDR1 is LGHNA and CDR2 YSLEER. The CDR3 has 17 amino acids. The CDR3 coding sequence is TGCGCCAGCAGCCACATCCTTACGGACTATAGCACAGATACGCAGTATTTT. Protein: CASSHILTDYSTDTQYF.

This clonotype was recorded a few times. The chain is built from TRBV7-8 and TRBJ2-1; TRBD1 is a possible D gene (6 bases). This CDR3 is 15 amino acids long. The V end lost 5 bases, the J end lost 7 bases, and 18 bases lay between the germline ends. Germline values: CDR1 SGHVS, CDR2 FQNEAQ. The CDR3 region has the DNA TGTGCCAGCAGCCACGGCGCAGGGGAACCTAATGAGCAGTTCTTC. The encoded protein is CASSHGAGEPNEQFF.

This clonotype was counted only a few times. The V call is TRBV19, the J call TRBJ2-3; TRBD2 matches at 12 bases. This CDR3 region has 19 residues. J gave up 3 bases and V 3 bases, and 13 bases lay outside the gene matches. Germline assignment: CDR1 LNHDA and CDR2 SQIVND (reference sequence). This chain's CDR3 is CASSILDPGLAGWTDTQYF. CDR3 coding DNA: TGTGCCAGTAGTATTCTCGACCCGGGACTAGCGGGTTGGACAGATACGCAGTATTTT.

The chain joins TRBV27 to TRBJ2-3; 7 nucleotides line up with TRBD1. This CDR3 comprises 14 residues. V was pared by 6 bases and J by 2 bases, with 5 bases of the junction left unmatched. Germline V lookup: CDR1 MNHEY, CDR2 SMNVEV (reference sequence). CDR3 bases: TGTGCCAGCAGCGGGGACAGCTTCACAGATACGCAGTATTTT. Translating gives CASSGDSFTDTQYF.

This clonotype was picked up a small number of times. The chain employs TRBV2 and TRBJ1-5, with a weak D call TRBD1 (6 bases). Germline-derived CDR1 and CDR2 are SNHLY and FYNNEI. The CDR3 length is 14 residues. Between the trimmed V and J ends, which lost 4 bases and 5 bases, there was a span of 12 bases. CDR3 amino acids: CASSGDIQHQPQHF. Here the CDR3 DNA reads TGTGCCAGCAGTGGGGACATTCAACATCAGCCCCAGCATTTT. Looking up the rest from reference TRBV2 and TRBJ1-5 gives the full variable domain: EPEVTQTPSHQVTQMGQEVILRCVPISNHLYFYWYRQILGQKVEFLVSFYNNEISEKSEIFDDQFSVERPDGSNFTLKIRSTKLEDSAMYFCASSGDIQHQPQHFGDGTRLSIL.

The genes are TRBV24-1 and TRBJ2-3; 13 bases map to TRBD2. Germline assignment: CDR1 KGHDR and CDR2 SFDVKD. J was trimmed by 5 bases and V by 3 bases; bases with no gene match: 7. The length of the CDR3 is 17 residues. The CDR3 bases are TGTGCCACCAGTGATCCGAGACTAGCGGGGGGTATAGATACGCAGTATTTT. This translates into CATSDPRLAGGIDTQYF.

This clonotype occurred a few times. The V gene is TRBV24-1, the J gene TRBJ2-3; a possible D gene is TRBD1 (6 bases). V was clipped by 3 bases and J by 1 base, with 10 bases between them. The CDR3 extends over 15 amino acids. Germline values: CDR1 KGHDR, CDR2 SFDVKD. CDR3 region: CATSDTQGRTDTQYF. In DNA, the CDR3 is TGTGCCACCAGTGATACCCAGGGGCGCACAGATACGCAGTATTTT.